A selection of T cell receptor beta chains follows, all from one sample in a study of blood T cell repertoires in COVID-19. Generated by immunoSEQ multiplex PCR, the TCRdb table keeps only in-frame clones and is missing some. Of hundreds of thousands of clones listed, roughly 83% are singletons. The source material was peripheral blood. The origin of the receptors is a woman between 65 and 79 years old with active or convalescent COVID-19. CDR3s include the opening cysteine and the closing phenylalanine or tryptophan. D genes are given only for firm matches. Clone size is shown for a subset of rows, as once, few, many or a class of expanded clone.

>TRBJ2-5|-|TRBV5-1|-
TGCGCCAGCAGCCCGGAGGGGTCCCCTTGGGAGACCCAGTACTTC
CASSPEGSPWETQYF
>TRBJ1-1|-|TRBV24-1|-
TGTGCCACCAGCGACACAGGGAGGGGGACTGAAGCTTTCTTT
CATSDTGRGTEAFF
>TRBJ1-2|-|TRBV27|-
TGTGCCAGCAGTTTACAGGGCTATGGCTACACCTTC
CASSLQGYGYTF
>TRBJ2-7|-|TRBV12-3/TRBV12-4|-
TGTGCCAGCAGTTCGAGCCACTACGAGCAGTACTTC
CASSSSHYEQYF
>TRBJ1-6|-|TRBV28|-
TGTGCCAGCAGCCTCACCACCACTAGGTTGCCTAATTCACCCCTCCACTTT
CASSLTTTRLPNSPLHF
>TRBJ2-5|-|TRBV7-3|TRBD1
TGTGCCAGCAGCCCCGGGACAGGGATGAGAGAGACCCAGTACTTC
CASSPGTGMRETQYF
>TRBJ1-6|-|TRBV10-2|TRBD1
TGCGCCAGCAGTGAACTTGACAGGGGTCCTTCACCCCTCCACTTT
CASSELDRGPSPLHF
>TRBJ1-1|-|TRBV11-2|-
TGTGCCAGCAGCTTCCCAGGGGTGAGTGGCACTGAAGCTTTCTTT
CASSFPGVSGTEAFF
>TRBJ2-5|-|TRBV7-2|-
TGTGCCAGCAGCACCTATACCGAGTCGGAGACCCAGTACTTC
CASSTYTESETQYF
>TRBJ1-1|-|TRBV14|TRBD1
TGTGCCAGCAGCCCATTGGCGGGGACAGGAACTAACACTGAAGCTTTCTTT
CASSPLAGTGTNTEAFF
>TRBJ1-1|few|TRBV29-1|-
TGCAGCGTTGACCGCGAGAACACTGAAGCTTTCTTT
CSVDRENTEAFF
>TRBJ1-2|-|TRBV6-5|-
TGTGCCAGCAGTTACTCGGGGGGAATAATTAACTATGGCTACACCTTC
CASSYSGGIINYGYTF
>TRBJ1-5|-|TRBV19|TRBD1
TGTGCCAGTAGTCCACAGGGGTTGGGACAGCCCCAGCATTTT
CASSPQGLGQPQHF
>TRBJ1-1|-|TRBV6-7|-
TGTGCCCGAGTACAAGCTTTCTTT
CARVQAFF
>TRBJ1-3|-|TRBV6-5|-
TGTGCCAGCAGTTACTCGCGCGCCTCTGGAAACACCATATATTTT
CASSYSRASGNTIYF
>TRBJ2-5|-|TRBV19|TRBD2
TGTGCCAGTAGTCTGCGGGGGTTCCAAGAGACCCAGTACTTC
CASSLRGFQETQYF
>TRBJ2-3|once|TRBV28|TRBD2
TGTGCCAGCAGTCCGCATAGCGGGAGGGGGACAGATACGCAGTATTTT
CASSPHSGRGTDTQYF
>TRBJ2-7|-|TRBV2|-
TGTGCCAGCAGTGAGGGGCCCTCCTACGAGCAGTACTTC
CASSEGPSYEQYF
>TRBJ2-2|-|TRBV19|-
TGTGCCAGTAGTCCGATAATCGGGTCTCCGGGCGGGGAGCTGTTTTTT
CASSPIIGSPGGELFF
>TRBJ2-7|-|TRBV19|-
TGTGCCAGTAGCCCCAGGGGCGGGAGATCCTACGAGCAGTACTTC
CASSPRGGRSYEQYF
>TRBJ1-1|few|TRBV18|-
TGTGCCAGCTCACCACAGGGGCAGGGGAACACTGAAGCTTTCTTT
CASSPQGQGNTEAFF
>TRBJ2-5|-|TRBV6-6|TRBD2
TGTGCCAGCAGTCACGGGACTAGCGGGACCCTACAGCAAGAGACCCAGTACTTC
CASSHGTSGTLQQETQYF
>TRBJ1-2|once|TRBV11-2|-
TGTGCCAGCAGCTTAGGGGACAAGGCCTATGGCTACACCTTC
CASSLGDKAYGYTF
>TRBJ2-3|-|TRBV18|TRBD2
TGTGCCAGCTCTACGGGATTGACTTCGGGGGGTACGCAGTATTTT
CASSTGLTSGGTQYF
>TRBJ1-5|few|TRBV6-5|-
TGTGCCAGCCGCCGGGGGGGGCTCAATCAGCCCCAGCATTTT
CASRRGGLNQPQHF
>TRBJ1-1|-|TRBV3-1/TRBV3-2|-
TGTGCCAGCAGCCAAAGGGAGGAGGTGGAAGCTTTCTTT
CASSQREEVEAFF
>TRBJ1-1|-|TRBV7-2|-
TGTGCCAGCAGCCTCGGAGGGGAAGGAGCTTTCTTT
CASSLGGEGAFF
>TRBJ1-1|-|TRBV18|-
TGTGCCAGCTCACCACCGAACAGGGAAATGAACACTGAAGCTTTCTTT
CASSPPNREMNTEAFF
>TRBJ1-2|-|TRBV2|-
TGTGCCGGGGAGGGCAATGGCTACACCTTC
CAGEGNGYTF
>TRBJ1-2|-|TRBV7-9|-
TGTGCCAGCAGCCCTCAGGGGAACTATGGCTACACCTTC
CASSPQGNYGYTF
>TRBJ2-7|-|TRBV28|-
TGTGCCAGCACCCCGGGAGCAGAGGGCTCCTACGAGCAGTACTTC
CASTPGAEGSYEQYF
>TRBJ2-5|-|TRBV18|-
TGTGCCAGCTCACCGAGTACTCCAGAGACCCAGTACTTC
CASSPSTPETQYF
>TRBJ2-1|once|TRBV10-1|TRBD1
TGCGCCAGCAGTGAAGGGACAGGGGGGTACAATGAGCAGTTCTTC
CASSEGTGGYNEQFF
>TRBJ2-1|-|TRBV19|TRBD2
TGTGCCAGTAGTATAAGACTAGCTGCCAATGAGCAGTTCTTC
CASSIRLAANEQFF
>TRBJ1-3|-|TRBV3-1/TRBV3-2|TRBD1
TGTGCCAGCAGCCAACAGGGGGCCAGTGGAAACACCATATATTTT
CASSQQGASGNTIYF
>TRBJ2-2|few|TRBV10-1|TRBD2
TGCGCCAGGATGCGGGGGACGAACACCGGGGAGCTGTTTTTT
CARMRGTNTGELFF
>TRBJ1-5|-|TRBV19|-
TGTGCCAGTAGTCCTCGGGGGGGCATTAGTCAGCCCCAGCATTTT
CASSPRGGISQPQHF
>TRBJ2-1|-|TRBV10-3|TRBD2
TGTGCCATCAGTTTAAGCGGGGCCTACAATGAGCAGTTCTTC
CAISLSGAYNEQFF
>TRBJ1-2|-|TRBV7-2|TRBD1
TGTGCCAGCAGCCCTCCGAGGCGGACAGGGTATGGCTACACCTTC
CASSPPRRTGYGYTF
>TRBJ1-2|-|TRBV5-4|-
TGTGCCAGCAGCCCACAGGGAACGTATGGCTACACCTTC
CASSPQGTYGYTF
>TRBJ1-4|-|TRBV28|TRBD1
TGTGCCAGCAGTTTTTCCCTGGGGACAGGGACCGGTGAAAAACTGTTTTTT
CASSFSLGTGTGEKLFF
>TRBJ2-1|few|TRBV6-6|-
TGTGCCAGCAGCAATTCACAGGGTAATGAGCAGTTCTTC
CASSNSQGNEQFF
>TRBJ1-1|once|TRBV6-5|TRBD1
TGTGCCAGCAGGGAGGACAGGGACACTGAAGCTTTCTTT
CASREDRDTEAFF
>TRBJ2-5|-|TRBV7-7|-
TGTGCTAGCAGCTCCACAACCGGGACTCAGGAGACCCAGTACTTC
CASSSTTGTQETQYF
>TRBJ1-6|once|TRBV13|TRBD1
TGTGCCAGCAGCCGGACAGGGGGCGGAAATTCACCCCTCCACTTT
CASSRTGGGNSPLHF
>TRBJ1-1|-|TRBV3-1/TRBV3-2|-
TGTGCCGCGCAAAGCGGGCAGTCGAACACTGAAGCTTTCTTT
CAAQSGQSNTEAFF
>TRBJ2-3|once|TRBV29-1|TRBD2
TGCAGCGTTGAACTAGCGGGGGTCAGCACAGATACGCAGTATTTT
CSVELAGVSTDTQYF
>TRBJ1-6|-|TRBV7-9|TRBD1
TGTGCCAGCAGCTGGGACAGGCTAAGCTCCTATAATTCACCCCTCCACTTT
CASSWDRLSSYNSPLHF
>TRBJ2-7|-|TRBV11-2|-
TGTGCCAGCAGCCCCTCCCCTCCTGGGGCAGACTCCTACGAGCAGTACTTC
CASSPSPPGADSYEQYF
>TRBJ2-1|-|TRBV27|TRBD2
TGTGCCAGCAGTTTAGGACTAGAGGAGGGTGAGCAGTTCTTC
CASSLGLEEGEQFF
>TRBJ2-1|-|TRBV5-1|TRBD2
TGCGCCAGCAGCTTGGTACCTCCGGGACTAGCGGGTTCCCCCAATGAGCAGTTCTTC
CASSLVPPGLAGSPNEQFF
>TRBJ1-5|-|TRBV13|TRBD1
TGTGCCAGCAGCTATGGACAGGGCGAAAATCAGCCCCAGCATTTT
CASSYGQGENQPQHF
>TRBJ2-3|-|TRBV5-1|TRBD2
TGCGCCAGCAGCTTCAGCGGGGGGCCCACAGATACGCAGTATTTT
CASSFSGGPTDTQYF
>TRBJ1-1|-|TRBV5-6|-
TGTGCCAGCAGCTTGTGGCGGTTCACTGAAGCTTTCTTT
CASSLWRFTEAFF
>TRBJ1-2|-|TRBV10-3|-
TGTGCCATTAAAGGGGGAACGCCTCCTGGGGCTGGCTACACCTTC
CAIKGGTPPGAGYTF
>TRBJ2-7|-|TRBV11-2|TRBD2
TGTGCCAGCAGCTTAGGCCTAGCGGGGCTCTACGAGCAGTACTTC
CASSLGLAGLYEQYF
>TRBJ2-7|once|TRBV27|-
TGTGCCAGCAAGGGGTTACTCAAAGCCTACGAGCAGTACTTC
CASKGLLKAYEQYF
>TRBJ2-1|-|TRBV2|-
TGTGCCACCCTGACTAGCTCCTACAATGAGCAGTTCTTC
CATLTSSYNEQFF
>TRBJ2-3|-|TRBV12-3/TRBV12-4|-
TGTGCCAGCGGGCCTAGCACAGATACGCAGTATTTT
CASGPSTDTQYF